A selection of T cell receptor beta chains follows, all from one sample in a study of cytomegalovirus exposure and HLA in healthy donors. Profiled with immunoSEQ multiplex PCR; TCRdb holds only in-frame clones, not every one. The table lists 220,000 or so clones, 65% to 80% of them singletons. Specimen: PBMCs. The receptors were gathered from a man aged 50 to 60 in good health and CMV-seronegative. CDR3s include the opening cysteine and the closing phenylalanine or tryptophan.

J gene: TRBJ2-1; CDR3 length: 11; V gene: TRBV19; CDR3 protein: CASSRVDEQFF
J gene: TRBJ2-3; CDR3 length: 16; V gene: TRBV5-1; CDR3 protein: CASRHGTSGSTDTQYF
J gene: TRBJ1-2; CDR3 length: 14; V gene: TRBV15; CDR3 protein: CATSPRQGAGGYTF
J gene: TRBJ2-3; CDR3 length: 15; V gene: TRBV15; CDR3 protein: CATSRGRGDTDTQYF
J gene: TRBJ1-1; CDR3 length: 14; V gene: TRBV5-5; CDR3 protein: CASSGSTGQTEAFF
J gene: TRBJ1-1; CDR3 length: 15; V gene: TRBV4-2; CDR3 protein: CASSQDRKEATEAFF
J gene: TRBJ2-1; CDR3 length: 13; V gene: TRBV29-1; CDR3 protein: CSARTGGHNEQFF
J gene: TRBJ1-2; CDR3 length: 16; V gene: TRBV4-1; CDR3 protein: CASSQLRTGANYGYTF
J gene: TRBJ1-5; CDR3 length: 14; V gene: TRBV30; CDR3 protein: CAWQGLTSNQPQHF
J gene: TRBJ1-5; CDR3 length: 15; V gene: TRBV28; CDR3 protein: CASSPTGISNQPQHF
J gene: TRBJ2-3; CDR3 length: 16; V gene: TRBV4-1; CDR3 protein: CASKTFGGVSTDTQYF
J gene: TRBJ2-7; CDR3 length: 15; V gene: TRBV5-8; CDR3 protein: CASSLDPAGVDEQYF
J gene: TRBJ2-1; CDR3 length: 15; V gene: TRBV28; CDR3 protein: CASSISGDINNEQFF
J gene: TRBJ2-3; CDR3 length: 15; V gene: TRBV18; CDR3 protein: CASSPSRTGLDTQYF
J gene: TRBJ2-7; CDR3 length: 18; V gene: TRBV28; CDR3 protein: CASSFQATGLIGGYEQYF
J gene: TRBJ2-4; CDR3 length: 15; V gene: TRBV30; CDR3 protein: CAWSRQRIAKNIQYF
J gene: TRBJ1-6; CDR3 length: 13; V gene: TRBV11-2; CDR3 protein: CASSVTGISPLHF
J gene: TRBJ1-6; CDR3 length: 14; V gene: TRBV28; CDR3 protein: CASSVQGYNSPLHF
J gene: TRBJ2-5; CDR3 length: 14; V gene: TRBV7-2; CDR3 protein: CASSQEAVLGTQYF
J gene: TRBJ1-4; CDR3 length: 14; V gene: TRBV4-1; CDR3 protein: CASSLGTGGSELFF
J gene: TRBJ1-5; CDR3 length: 13; V gene: TRBV5-1; CDR3 protein: CASSLDRGQPQHF
J gene: TRBJ2-1; CDR3 length: 17; V gene: TRBV19; CDR3 protein: CASSITASGISYNEQFF
J gene: TRBJ2-3; CDR3 length: 13; V gene: TRBV11-2; CDR3 protein: CASSHATVDTQYF
J gene: TRBJ1-2; CDR3 length: 14; V gene: TRBV6-4; CDR3 protein: CASSPSVADYGYTF
J gene: TRBJ2-5; CDR3 length: 13; V gene: TRBV18; CDR3 protein: CASSPPGIETQYF
J gene: TRBJ2-7; CDR3 length: 15; V gene: TRBV6-5; CDR3 protein: CASSPGQGISYEQYF
J gene: TRBJ1-4; CDR3 length: 15; V gene: TRBV4-1; CDR3 protein: CASGKTGTGDEKLFF
J gene: -; CDR3 length: 17; V gene: TRBV5-1; CDR3 protein: CASSSGLAGGPSHEQYF
J gene: TRBJ2-7; CDR3 length: 15; V gene: TRBV9; CDR3 protein: CASSPSPGISYEQYF
J gene: TRBJ2-3; CDR3 length: 13; V gene: TRBV5-1; CDR3 protein: CASSLTGSDTQYF
J gene: TRBJ2-1; CDR3 length: 16; V gene: TRBV5-4; CDR3 protein: CASSWGLAGGRNEQFF